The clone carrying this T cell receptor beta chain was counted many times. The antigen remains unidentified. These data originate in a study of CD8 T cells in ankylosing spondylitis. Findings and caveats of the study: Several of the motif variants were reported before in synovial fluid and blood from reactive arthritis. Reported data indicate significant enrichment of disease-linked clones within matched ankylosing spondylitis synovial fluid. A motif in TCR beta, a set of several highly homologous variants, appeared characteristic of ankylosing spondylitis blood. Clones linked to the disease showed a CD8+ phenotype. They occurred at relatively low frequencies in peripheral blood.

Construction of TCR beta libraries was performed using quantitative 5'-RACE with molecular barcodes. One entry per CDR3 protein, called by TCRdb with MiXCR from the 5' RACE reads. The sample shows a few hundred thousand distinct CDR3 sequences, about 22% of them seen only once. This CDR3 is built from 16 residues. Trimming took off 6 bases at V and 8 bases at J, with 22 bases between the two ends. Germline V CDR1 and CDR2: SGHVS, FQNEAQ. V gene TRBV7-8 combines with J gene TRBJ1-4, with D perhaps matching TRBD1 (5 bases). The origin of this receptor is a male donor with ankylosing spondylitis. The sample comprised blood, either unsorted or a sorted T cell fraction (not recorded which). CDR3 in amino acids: CASSIVFRDVGEKLFF. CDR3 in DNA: TGTGCCAGCAGTATCGTCTTCCGGGACGTTGGGGAAAAACTGTTTTTT.